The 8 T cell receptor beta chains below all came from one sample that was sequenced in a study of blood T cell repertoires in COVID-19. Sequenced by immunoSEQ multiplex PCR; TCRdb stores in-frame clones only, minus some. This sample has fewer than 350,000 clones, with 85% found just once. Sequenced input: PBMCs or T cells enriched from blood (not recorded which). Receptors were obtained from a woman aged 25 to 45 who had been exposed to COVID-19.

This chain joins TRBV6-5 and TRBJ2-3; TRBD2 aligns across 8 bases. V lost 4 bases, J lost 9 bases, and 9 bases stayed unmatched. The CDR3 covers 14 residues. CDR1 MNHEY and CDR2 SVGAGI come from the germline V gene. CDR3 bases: TGTGCCAGCAGTTCGGGACTAGAGGCCCTAACGCAGTATTTT. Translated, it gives CASSSGLEALTQYF.

DNA for the CDR3: TGCGCCAGCAGCCTAGCTACAGGGGGCGCACGGGCCAACGTCCTGACTTTC. This gives the protein CASSLATGGARANVLTF. The chain combines TRBV5-1 with TRBJ2-6, with TRBD1 matching over 9 bases. Unmatched junction bases numbered 10, after V lost 4 bases and J lost 5 bases. This CDR3 spans 17 amino acids. The germline CDR1 and CDR2 sequences are SGHRS and YFSETQ.

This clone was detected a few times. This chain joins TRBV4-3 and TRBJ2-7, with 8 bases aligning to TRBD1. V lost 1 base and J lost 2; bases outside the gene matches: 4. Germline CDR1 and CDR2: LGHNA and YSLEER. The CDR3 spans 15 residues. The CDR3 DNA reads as TGCGCCAGCAGCCAAGCAGGGGGCTCCACCTACGAGCAGTACTTC. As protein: CASSQAGGSTYEQYF.

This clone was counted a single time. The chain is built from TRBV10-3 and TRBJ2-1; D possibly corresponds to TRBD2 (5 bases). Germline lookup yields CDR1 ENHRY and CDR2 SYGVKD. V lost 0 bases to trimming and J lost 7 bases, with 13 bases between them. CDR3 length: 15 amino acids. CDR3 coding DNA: TGTGCCATCAGTGAGTCAATAGGACTGGCGAATGAGCAGTTCTTC. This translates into CAISESIGLANEQFF.

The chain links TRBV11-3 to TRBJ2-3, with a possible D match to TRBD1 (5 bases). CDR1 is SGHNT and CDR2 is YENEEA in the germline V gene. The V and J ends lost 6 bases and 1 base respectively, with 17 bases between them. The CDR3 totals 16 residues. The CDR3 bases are TGTGCCAGCAGTTATACACGGCTAGGGGGCACAGATACGCAGTATTTT. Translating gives CASSYTRLGGTDTQYF.

The CDR3 protein is CASTRRDRGGEQYF. Here the CDR3 DNA reads TGTGCCAGCACCAGGAGGGACAGGGGCGGAGAGCAGTACTTC. The gene calls are TRBV27 and TRBJ2-7; 10 positions agree with TRBD1. The CDR3 spans 14 residues. V trimming: 7 bases; J trimming: 7 bases; junction bases outside the gene matches: 10. Germline CDR1 is MNHEY and CDR2 is SMNVEV (reference sequence).

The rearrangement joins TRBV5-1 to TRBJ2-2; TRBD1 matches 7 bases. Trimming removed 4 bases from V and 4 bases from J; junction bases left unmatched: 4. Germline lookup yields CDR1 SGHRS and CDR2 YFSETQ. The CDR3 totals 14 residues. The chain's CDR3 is CASSRPGGTGELFF. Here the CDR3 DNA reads TGCGCCAGCAGCCGACCAGGGGGCACCGGGGAGCTGTTTTTT.

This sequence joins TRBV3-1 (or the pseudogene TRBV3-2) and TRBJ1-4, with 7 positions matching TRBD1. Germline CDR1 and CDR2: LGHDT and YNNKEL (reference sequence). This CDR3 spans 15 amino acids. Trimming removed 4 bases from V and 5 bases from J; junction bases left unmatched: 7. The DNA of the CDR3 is TGTGCCAGCAGCCTCCCCAGGGGGTTGAATGAAAAACTGTTTTTT. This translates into CASSLPRGLNEKLFF.